Below are 21 T cell receptor beta chains sequenced from a single sample in a study of T cell responses to AZD1222 COVID-19 vaccine. Some clones are missing from TCRdb's copy, which holds only in-frame ones; the method was immunoSEQ multiplex PCR. The repertoire has 95,000 to 150,000 clones, roughly nine tenths of them found once; the top ten carry approximately 3.4%. The specimen comprised peripheral blood, sampled on day 0 of AZD1222 vaccination. These receptors were collected from an adult in good health.

The rearrangement joins TRBV7-2 to TRBJ2-7; TRBD1 agrees at 9 bases. The V gene end was trimmed by 1 base and the J gene end by 3 bases; junction bases not matched to a gene: 7. The CDR3 runs to 16 residues. In germline, CDR1 is SGHTA, CDR2 FQGNSA. The DNA for the CDR3 is TGTGCCAGCAGCTTAGGCGACGGGACAGGGTACTACGAGCAGTACTTC. Translated: CASSLGDGTGYYEQYF.

The chain combines TRBV2 with TRBJ1-1; 7 bases agree with TRBD1. Trimming took 7 bases from V and 10 from J; bases not matched to a gene: 6. CDR3 length: 11 residues. The germline gives CDR1 SNHLY, CDR2 FYNNEI. CDR3 in DNA: TGTGCCAGCAATAGACAGGGTCGAGCTTTCTTT. It translates to CASNRQGRAFF.

The V call is TRBV5-6, the J call TRBJ1-2, with D possibly matching TRBD1 (5 bases). V was cut by 3 bases and J by 9 bases, with 21 bases left in between. This CDR3 comprises 15 residues. The germline gives CDR1 SGHDT, CDR2 YYEEEE. The CDR3 spells CASSSPGGDLESYTF. Written as DNA, the CDR3 is TGTGCCAGCAGCTCCCCCGGGGGGGACCTTGAAAGCTACACCTTC.

V usage is TRBV6-4 and J usage is TRBJ2-3, with 7 nucleotides matching TRBD1. V shed 4 bases and J 0 bases; nucleotides not matched to a gene: 1. CDR1 and CDR2 (germline): MRHNA, SNTAGT. The CDR3 has 14 amino acids. In DNA form, the CDR3 reads TGTGCCAGCAGTGGGGACAGAAGCACAGATACGCAGTATTTT. Its protein is CASSGDRSTDTQYF.

The chain employs TRBV20-1 and TRBJ2-7; a possible D gene is TRBD2 (5 bases). There are 12 residues in the CDR3. The germline V gene encodes CDR1 DFQATT and CDR2 SNEGSKA (reference sequence). V was pared by 3 bases and J by 5 bases, with 11 bases between. Here the CDR3 reads CSASVGVHEQYF. Written as DNA, the CDR3 is TGCAGTGCTAGTGTCGGGGTCCACGAGCAGTACTTC.

The chain uses TRBV11-3 and TRBJ1-1; 7 bases line up with TRBD1. This CDR3 has 16 amino acids. Germline values: CDR1 SGHNT, CDR2 YENEEA. J was trimmed by 1 base and V by 5 bases; bases with no gene match: 10. The CDR3: CASSQGGAGGNTEAFF. CDR3 sequence (DNA): TGTGCCAGCAGCCAGGGGGGGGCAGGTGGGAACACTGAAGCTTTCTTT. Full variable domain (remainder filled in from reference TRBV11-3 and TRBJ1-1): EAGVVQSPRYKIIEKKQPVAFWCNPISGHNTLYWYLQNLGQGPELLIRYENEEAVDDSQLPKDRFSAERLKGVDSTLKIQPAELGDSAVYLCASSQGGAGGNTEAFFGQGTRLTVV.

This clone was picked up one time. The chain employs TRBV3-1 (or the pseudogene TRBV3-2) and TRBJ1-5; the D is unclear. The length of the CDR3 is 13 residues. V gave up 2 bases and J gave up 10 bases, with 12 bases separating them. The germline V gene encodes CDR1 LGHDT and CDR2 YNNKEL (reference sequence). The CDR3 is CASSQTAPGPQHF. CDR3 in DNA: TGTGCCAGCAGCCAAACGGCTCCCGGACCCCAGCATTTT.

This chain links TRBV7-8 with TRBJ1-6; D remains ambiguous. V lost 5 bases to trimming and J lost 5 bases, with 16 bases between them. CDR1 SGHVS and CDR2 FQNEAQ come from the germline V gene. This CDR3 spans 16 amino acids. DNA for the CDR3: TGTGCCAGCAGCCCCGTCTCAAGAACCCATAATTCACCCCTCCACTTT. Amino acid sequence: CASSPVSRTHNSPLHF. Full variable domain (outside the CDR3, taken from reference TRBV7-8 and TRBJ1-6): GAGVSQSPRYKVAKRGQDVALRCDPISGHVSLFWYQQALGQGPEFLTYFQNEAQLDKSGLPSDRFFAERPEGSVSTLKIQRTQQEDSAVYLCASSPVSRTHNSPLHFGNGTRLTVT.

The rearrangement uses TRBV20-1 and TRBJ2-3; D is ambiguous. Trimming removed 4 bases from V and 2 bases from J, with 4 bases in between. This CDR3 contains 11 residues. From germline, CDR1 is DFQATT and CDR2 SNEGSKA (reference sequence). This CDR3 is CSAIITDTQYF. CDR3 bases: TGCAGTGCTATAATCACAGATACGCAGTATTTT.

This sequence joins TRBV19 and TRBJ2-2; D is ambiguous. CDR3 length equals 12 residues. Germline V gene lookup returns CDR1 LNHDA and CDR2 SQIVND (reference sequence). Trimming stripped 3 bases from V and 6 bases from J, with 5 bases between. CDR3 nucleotides: TGTGCCAGTAGTATTACCCCCGGGGAGCTGTTTTTT. Residues: CASSITPGELFF.

This chain connects TRBV7-9 to TRBJ2-7; D is ambiguous. The V and J ends lost 7 bases and 2 bases respectively, with 18 bases between them. The CDR3 extends over 15 amino acids. CDR1 and CDR2 from the germline V gene are SEHNR and FQNEAQ (reference sequence). The CDR3 spells CASTDIEDGPYEQYF. For the CDR3, the DNA is TGTGCCAGCACCGATATTGAGGACGGTCCCTACGAGCAGTACTTC.

J is TRBJ1-5 and V is TRBV19; 7 nucleotides align to TRBD1. V lost 5 bases and J lost 2; bases outside the gene matches: 6. The germline V gene encodes CDR1 LNHDA and CDR2 SQIVND (reference sequence). CDR3 size: 15 residues. CDR3 residues: CASSQTGVRNQPQHF. For the CDR3, the DNA is TGTGCCAGTAGTCAAACAGGGGTTCGCAATCAGCCCCAGCATTTT.

The rearrangement uses TRBV28 and TRBJ2-2; 9 bases align to TRBD2. This CDR3 spans 17 amino acids. V gave up 6 bases and J gave up 6 bases; unmatched junction bases: 14. Germline-derived CDR1 and CDR2 are MDHEN and SYDVKM. The CDR3 bases are TGTGCCAGCAGACCCGGCGATAGCGGGAGCGGTGCCGGGGAGCTGTTTTTT. Amino acid sequence: CASRPGDSGSGAGELFF.

The chain combines TRBV27 with TRBJ1-4; D is ambiguous. V dropped 5 bases and J dropped 3 bases, with 16 bases sitting between them. CDR1 and CDR2 (germline): MNHEY, SMNVEV (reference sequence). The CDR3 runs to 16 residues. For the CDR3, the DNA is TGTGCCAGCAGTCCCTACCCGGACGGATCTAATGAAAAACTGTTTTTT. Translating gives CASSPYPDGSNEKLFF.

This clone was recorded only once. The chain has TRBV3-1 (or the pseudogene TRBV3-2) and TRBJ1-5; no firm D call. The V gene lost 4 bases and the J gene lost 0 bases, with 1 base spanning the gap. This CDR3 comprises 12 residues. Looked up from germline, CDR1 is LGHDT and CDR2 is YNNKEL (reference sequence). The CDR3 bases are TGTGCCAGCAGCCGTAGCAATCAGCCCCAGCATTTT. This encodes CASSRSNQPQHF.

The chain joins TRBV29-1 to TRBJ1-2; a weak D match, TRBD1 (5 bases). Trimming pared 1 base from V and 5 bases from J, leaving 17 bases between. From germline, CDR1 is SQVTM and CDR2 ANQGSEA. The CDR3 spans 15 residues. The CDR3: CSVEVPRSGAYGYTF. As DNA, the CDR3 is TGCAGCGTTGAAGTCCCCCGCTCCGGGGCTTATGGCTACACCTTC.

About this clone itself: Different DNA sequences within this sample yield the same CDR3. This sequence joins TRBV27 and TRBJ2-7; 9 nucleotides match TRBD1. V lost 3 bases and J lost 1; bases outside the gene matches: 1. CDR1 is MNHEY, CDR2 SMNVEV, per germline (reference sequence). The length of the CDR3 is 14 residues. The CDR3 spells CASSLGTGSYEQYF. The CDR3 region has the DNA TGTGCCAGCAGTTTGGGGACAGGGTCCTACGAGCAGTACTTC.

This chain connects TRBV7-2 to TRBJ2-7; D ambiguous. The CDR3 is 16 residues long. The germline gives CDR1 SGHTA, CDR2 FQGNSA. The V end lost 4 bases, the J end lost 0 bases, and 16 bases lay between the germline ends. CDR3 nucleotides: TGTGCCAGCAGCTCGCTCGATTGGGGTAGCTCCTACGAGCAGTACTTC. Protein: CASSSLDWGSSYEQYF. Full variable domain (remainder filled in from reference TRBV7-2 and TRBJ2-7): GAGVSQSPSNKVTEKGKDVELRCDPISGHTALYWYRQSLGQGLEFLIYFQGNSAPDKSGLPSDRFSAERTGGSVSTLTIQRTQQEDSAVYLCASSSLDWGSSYEQYFGPGTRLTVT.

The chain combines TRBV28 with TRBJ1-6; D is undetermined. The CDR3 totals 15 residues. The V gene's germline CDR1 is MDHEN and CDR2 SYDVKM. V was pared by 6 bases and J by 10 bases, with 19 bases between. CDR3 DNA: TGTGCCAGCAGGACGAGAGGGTTATCGGGATCACCCCTCCACTTT. Its protein product is CASRTRGLSGSPLHF. Variable domain in full (rest from reference TRBV28 and TRBJ1-6): DVKVTQSSRYLVKRTGEKVFLECVQDMDHENMFWYRQDPGLGLRLIYFSYDVKMKEKGDIPEGYSVSREKKERFSLILESASTNQTSMYLCASRTRGLSGSPLHFGNGTRLTVT.

The V and J genes are TRBV6-5 and TRBJ1-2, with TRBD1 as a possible D gene (6 bases). CDR1 and CDR2 (germline): MNHEY, SVGAGI. Trimming pared 5 bases from V and 3 bases from J, leaving 16 bases between. The CDR3 contains 15 residues. CDR3 bases: TGTGCCAGCAGTCGGGGGGCCTCCCGGTACTATGGCTACACCTTC. It is translated as CASSRGASRYYGYTF.

This clone was seen just once. This chain uses TRBV7-2 with TRBJ1-6; D uncertain. The CDR3 loop spans 16 amino acids. CDR1 is SGHTA and CDR2 is FQGNSA in the germline V gene. Trimming stripped 4 bases from V and 1 base from J, with 11 bases between. CDR3 DNA: TGTGCCAGCAGCTCCCGGGGAGAGTCCTATAATTCACCCCTCCACTTT. This codes for CASSSRGESYNSPLHF.